The sequence of this T cell receptor (beta chain) was determined in a study of blood T cell repertoires in COVID-19. In the original processing: For nucleated cells, counts were estimated from reference gene primer amplification. Sequencing was performed with immunoSEQ multiplex PCR; in TCRdb, only in-frame clones are kept and a portion is missing. Clonal size and the V and J genes are those of that table, whereas D and trimming came from the DNA. This sample has some 220,000 clones, with approximately 86% found just once. The receptor comes from a woman aged 25 to 39 with COVID-19, enrolled during active disease. Sequencing was performed on peripheral blood.

CDR3 region: CASAGSTDTQYF. DNA for the CDR3: TGTGCCTCAGCCGGGAGCACAGATACGCAGTATTTT. The chain has TRBV10-3 and TRBJ2-3, with D hard to call. Germline V CDR1 and CDR2: ENHRY, SYGVKD. V was shortened by 11 bases and J by 0 bases, with 9 bases between the two germline ends. The CDR3 has 12 amino acids.